This paragraph reports one T cell receptor beta chain. No cognate antigen has been identified for it. No base quality values were provided; no much bigger clone lies one nucleotide off. Library preparation employed the immunoSEQ multiplex PCR assay. For the multiplex PCR, a mixture combining 60 forward primers for TCR Vbeta segments and 13 reverse primers for TCR Jbeta segments was used. The CDR3 region of rearranged TCR beta genes was amplified from genomic DNA with a multiplex PCR assay. On the Illumina HiSeq System, the amplified TCR beta libraries were sequenced as 87-base-pair reads. The paper's data handling went like this. Across the 700 or so repertoires, a later analysis counted tens of millions of unique TCR beta chains, about 10 million of which were shared by at least two donors. A nearest-neighbor algorithm error-corrected the raw reads and collapsed the reads into unique sequences, merging closely related sequences to remove PCR and sequencing errors. Alignment of CDR3 sequences to IMGT reference sequences was used to assign V, D and J gene segments. For a sequence to be retained, a match of at least six nucleotides was required to both a V gene segment and a J gene segment. Rearrangements were classified as productive when the CDR3 lacked stop codons and remained in frame with V and J, and all other rearrangements were classified as non-productive. Following IMGT convention, CDR3 was defined as the stretch from the second conserved V-encoded cysteine to the conserved J-encoded phenylalanine. Sequences without an unambiguous match to a single V gene segment were excluded from the earlier analysis of about 600 of the donors. In an earlier analysis of 587 of the donors, a V segment was called functional when productive rearrangements were above 56.7%, and segregating when the standard deviation between donors exceeded 5%. A statistical classification framework was built to diagnose cytomegalovirus status from the catalog of TCR beta chain sequences. In a later analysis, V and J genes were assigned by comparing TCR nucleotide sequences against IMGT/GENE-DB human TR gene sequences. In a later analysis, CDR3 sequences and most-parsimonious VDJ recombination scenarios were assigned using the TCRdist pipeline. In a later analysis, each TCR beta chain was defined by its CDR3 amino acid sequence together with its V-gene family, and reads lacking a unique V-gene family were excluded. As a way to deal with suspected cross-contamination and a sequencing artifact, a later analysis dropped 450 to 600 nucleotide sequences that were highly shared and had low generation probability. A later analysis calculated a clonal expansion index for each public chain from normalized within-repertoire ranks of inferred template counts. In a later analysis, generation probabilities were computed with a VDJ recombination model fitted to out-of-frame rearrangements, and the resulting probabilities were checked against IGoR. In a later analysis, TCR-TCR, TCR-HLA and TCR-CMV co-occurrence was scored with hypergeometric tests, and a repertoire-size bias correction was applied to TCR pairs. A later analysis estimated false discovery rates by permuting HLA or CMV assignments 20 times. In a later analysis, co-occurring TCRs were grouped using DBSCAN, and TCRdist sequence similarity was added for clustering within HLA-allele-positive subsets. For co-occurrence clustering, repertoires with fewer than 30,000 or more than 120,000 public chains were excluded, along with 4 to 6 repertoires with anomalous nucleotide sharing. TCRdb took over this immuneACCESS table, retaining in-frame rearrangements with V and J assigned. Such tables are incomplete; in checked studies, under half of the missing clones stem from an unresolved V gene, and the remainder is unexplained. V and J calls and clone size are as listed in that table; D and trimming were resolved from the DNA. For this sample the table gives 200,000 to 250,000 clones, of which roughly 80% were detected only once. The ten largest clones add up to about 16% of the sample.

The cohort comprised some 730 healthy bone marrow donors. All cohort members were sampled while nominally healthy, although unrecorded immune exposures were likely present. The donor was CMV seronegative and was included in the group of a few hundred seronegative cohort members. Each donor provided a peripheral blood sample, and peripheral blood mononuclear cells were used for TCR beta sequencing. The Qiagen DNeasy Blood Extraction Kit was used to extract genomic DNA from the blood cell samples. The V and J ends are trimmed by 5 bases and 4 bases, leaving 18 bases between them. Including cysteine and phenylalanine, the CDR3 has 16 amino acids. Of the read, only the CDR3 DNA is kept; its 48 bases are in frame from base 1. Taken from the germline V gene (reference sequence), the CDR1 and CDR2 loops are LNHDA and SQIVND. This sample is drawn from a study of cytomegalovirus exposure and HLA in healthy donors (dated 2017 in TCRdb). Looking at the study overall: An earlier analysis of approximately 640 of the donors reported 250 to 300 Gb of sequence data and about 100 million unique TCR beta sequences from around 200 million T cells. An early release that covered roughly 600 HLA-typed donors contained approximately 300 gigabases of sequencing data and approximately 85 million unique TCR sequences. The genetic ancestry cluster associated with self-reported Caucasian donors included 81% of the 398 genotyped donors. The study was designed to test whether signatures of past pathogen exposure could be identified by cataloging public T cell receptors. The study profiled the T cell repertoires of around 700 subjects by immunosequencing and related them to cytomegalovirus serostatus. In addition to the first cohort of around 670 subjects, a separate validation cohort of 120 different subjects was used. To predict cytomegalovirus infection status, the study combined high-throughput TCR immunosequencing, statistical association of individual TCRs with disease status, and machine learning. A later analysis re-examined previously published TCR beta repertoires from hundreds of donors and added high-resolution HLA genotyping to investigate patterns of TCR occurrence. In the later analysis, no new phenotypic data were used to find candidate immune exposures; instead, reliance was placed on TCR beta sequences and their occurrence across donors. To decide whether each TCR beta V gene segment behaved as functional or pseudogenic, an earlier analysis of some 540 of the donors relied on high-throughput TCR beta sequencing. Donor age, sex, ethnicity and CMV serostatus were compiled together with the repertoire data. A later genetic analysis used genome-wide SNP genotypes for 398 of the 666 donors, treating that subset as a discovery cohort. All discovery cohort repertoires had been generated using a single sequencing platform. HLA typing included class I and class II loci at four-digit resolution. The number of typed donors differed by locus: roughly 620-640 for A, B, C, DRB1 and DQB1; 522 for DQA1; 606 for DPA1; and roughly 470 for DPB1. Because of strong linkage in the cohort, roughly 5 DR-DQ haplotypes were treated as single units for association and clustering. Among about 390 genotyped donors of the cohort, an average of approximately 230,000 unique TCR beta nucleotide sequences were sequenced per donor, roughly 20% of them non-productive. Study-level results and caveats: A group of highly shared sequence variants was considered likely to be a technical artifact of the sequencing pipeline. A later analysis found that TCR association rates varied across HLA loci, with DRB1 alleles showing the most associated TCRs and HLA-C alleles the fewest. According to the authors, the approach could potentially be generalized to other disease states and immunological phenotypes. HLA typing was unavailable for some donors at each locus, so association tests used only the typed subset. Assigning TCR associations to individual alleles was difficult when HLA alleles, especially DR and DQ, strongly co-occurred. In a later analysis, most CMV-associated TCR beta chains were found to appear HLA-restricted, with HLA associations seemingly driven largely by CMV exposure. The study listed 170 or so TCR beta chains as associated with cytomegalovirus. This cohort had only TCR beta chains sequenced, and the lack of alpha or paired-chain data limited which features could be detected. The 87-base-pair reads could not distinguish some IMGT-functional V segments, including TRBV6-2 and TRBV6-3, so those segments were excluded. Immune exposure information for the cohort was limited to CMV serostatus. In a later genetic analysis, fewer N-insertions in productive TCRs were reported among donors in an Asian-associated ancestry cluster than the roughly 700-donor mean. In a later analysis, 16,951 TCR beta sequences were associated with specific HLA alleles at a false discovery rate of 0.05. Most TCR sequences were observed very rarely across donors, whereas some public TCRs were present in many individuals. Around 16 rarely observed V segments, including chromosome 9 orphons, were excluded from the earlier analysis of about 500 of the donors because counts were too low. In a later genetic analysis, a missense DCLRE1C variant was associated with V-gene and J-gene trimming of TCR beta chains, and the association was replicated in an independent cohort. In vitro tests confirmed that a few of the cytomegalovirus-associated TCR beta chains recognize cytomegalovirus antigens. In an earlier analysis of under 600 of the donors, most TCR beta V segments were observed in productive rearrangements about 87% or about 30% of the time, broadly matching IMGT annotations. Linkage disequilibrium might explain the correlated functional status among segregating V segments, but an unknown experimental factor could not be ruled out. A later analysis found that HLA-associated TCR beta chains were more clonally expanded and had lower generation probabilities than equally common non-associated chains. The classifier was reported to diagnose cytomegalovirus status with high specificity and sensitivity in both the original and validation cohorts. Several of the top co-occurrence clusters appeared to be linked to parvovirus B19, influenza, CMV and Epstein-Barr virus, according to a later analysis. A further reported finding was that TCR beta sequences accurately predicted the HLA-A and HLA-B alleles for most subjects in the first cohort. Sequencing depth was assumed to be roughly uniform across donors in the presence/absence analyses, though that assumption may not hold.

The sequenced material came from PBMCs. The source of this sequence is a middle-aged man in good health and CMV-seronegative. Recombination connected TRBV19 to TRBJ1-5; a confident D gene designation cannot be given. The DNA sequence follows: TGTGCCAGTAGTCTCTACGAGGCAGTTACTAATCAGCCCCAGCATTTT. This is translated as CASSLYEAVTNQPQHF.